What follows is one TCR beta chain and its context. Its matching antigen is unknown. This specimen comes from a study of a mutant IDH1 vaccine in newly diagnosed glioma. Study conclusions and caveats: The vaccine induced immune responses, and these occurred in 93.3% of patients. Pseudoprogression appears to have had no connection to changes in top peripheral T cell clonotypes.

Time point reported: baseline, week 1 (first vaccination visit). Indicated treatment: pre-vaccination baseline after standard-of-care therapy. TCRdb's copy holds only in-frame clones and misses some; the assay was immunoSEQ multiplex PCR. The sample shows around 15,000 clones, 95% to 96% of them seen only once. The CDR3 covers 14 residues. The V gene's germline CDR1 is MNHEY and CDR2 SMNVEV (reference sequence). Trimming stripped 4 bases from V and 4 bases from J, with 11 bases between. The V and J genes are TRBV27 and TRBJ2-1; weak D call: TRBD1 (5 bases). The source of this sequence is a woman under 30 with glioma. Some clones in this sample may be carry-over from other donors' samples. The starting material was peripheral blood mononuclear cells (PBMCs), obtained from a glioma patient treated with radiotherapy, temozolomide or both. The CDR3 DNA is TGTGCCAGCAGTTCCCAGGACAAGTACAATGAGCAGTTCTTC. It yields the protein CASSSQDKYNEQFF.